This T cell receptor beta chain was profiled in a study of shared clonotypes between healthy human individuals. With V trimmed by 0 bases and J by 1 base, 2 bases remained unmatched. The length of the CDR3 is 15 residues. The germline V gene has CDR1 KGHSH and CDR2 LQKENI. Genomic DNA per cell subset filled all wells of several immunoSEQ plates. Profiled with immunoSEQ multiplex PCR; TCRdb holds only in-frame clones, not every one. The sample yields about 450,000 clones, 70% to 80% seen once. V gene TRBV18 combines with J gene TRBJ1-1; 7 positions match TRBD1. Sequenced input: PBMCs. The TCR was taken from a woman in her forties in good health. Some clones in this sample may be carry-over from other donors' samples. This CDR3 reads CASSPPRGQNTEAFF. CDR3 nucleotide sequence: TGTGCCAGCTCACCACCAAGGGGGCAGAACACTGAAGCTTTCTTT.